This TCR beta chain emerged from a study of identical twins. Through template switching, a universal primer site was introduced, and the cDNA contained unique molecular identifiers. TCRdb reanalysed the 5' RACE reads using MiXCR and keeps one entry per CDR3 protein. This sample carries roughly 630,000 distinct CDR3 sequences, just over 7% of them seen once, and the ten largest clones take about 1.6%. Germline CDR1 and CDR2: SNHLY and FYNNEI. The CDR3 runs to 16 residues. The V segment lost 1 base and the J segment 5 bases; nucleotides outside the gene matches: 8. These same records also appear under a second study, on yellow fever vaccine responses in identical twins.

The V and J genes are TRBV2 and TRBJ2-5; TRBD1 aligns across 9 bases. Sequencing was carried out using PBMCs. This clonotype was obtained from a woman aged 18 to 35 in good health. CDR3 in amino acids: CASSEEDRGTPETQYF. In DNA, the CDR3 is TGTGCCAGCAGTGAAGAGGACAGGGGAACTCCGGAGACCCAGTACTTC.